The 24 T cell receptor beta chains listed next were all sequenced from one sample in a study of shared T cell receptors in the human thymus. Using immunoSEQ multiplex PCR, the repertoire was profiled, and TCRdb retains in-frame clones only, with some absent. The data hold approximately 400,000 clones, with around 93% observed a single time. The sequencing input was thymocytes. Receptor source: a human donor.

The rearrangement uses TRBV14 and TRBJ2-3; 8 nucleotides match TRBD1. There are 22 residues in the CDR3. V shed 2 bases, J shed 1 base, and the junction held 23 bases outside the gene matches. Per germline, CDR1 SGHDN and CDR2 FVKESK. This chain's CDR3 is CASSQIRGLGVLPLQGTDTQYF. CDR3 bases: TGTGCCAGCAGCCAAATCAGGGGGCTGGGAGTGTTGCCCCTCCAGGGCACAGATACGCAGTATTTT.

The chain carries TRBV27 and TRBJ1-2; 11 bases are shared with TRBD1. This CDR3 has 17 amino acids. With V trimmed by 5 bases and J by 8 bases, 16 bases remained unmatched. The germline gives CDR1 MNHEY, CDR2 SMNVEV (reference sequence). CDR3 sequence reads: CASSRLYPGQGVGGYTF. The CDR3 DNA sequence: TGTGCCAGCAGTCGTTTATATCCGGGACAGGGGGTCGGGGGCTACACCTTC.

The chain uses TRBV14 and TRBJ1-1, with 10 positions matching TRBD1. Trimming cost V 0 bases and J 6 bases; bases outside gene matches: 10. Germline CDR1 is SGHDN and CDR2 is FVKESK. This CDR3 is 17 amino acids long. CDR3 DNA: TGTGCCAGCAGCCAAGACGTTACCCCGGGACAGGGGTCTGAAGCTTTCTTT. Its protein product is CASSQDVTPGQGSEAFF.

J is TRBJ1-6 and V is TRBV13; a possible D gene is TRBD1 (5 bases). The CDR3 runs 18 residues. V was cut by 2 bases and J by 7 bases, with 21 bases left in between. Germline CDR1 is PRHDT and CDR2 is FYEKMQ (reference sequence). In nucleotides, the CDR3 is TGTGCCAGCAGCTTAAGACCACCCGGACAAGGAGGGAATTCACCCCTCCACTTT. It translates to CASSLRPPGQGGNSPLHF. Variable domain in full (rest from reference TRBV13 and TRBJ1-6): AAGVIQSPRHLIKEKRETATLKCYPIPRHDTVYWYQQGPGQDPQFLISFYEKMQSDKGSIPDRFSAQQFSDYHSELNMSSLELGDSALYFCASSLRPPGQGGNSPLHFGNGTRLTVT.

The gene calls are TRBV6-5 and TRBJ2-7, with TRBD2 matching 7 bases. The J segment lost 4 bases and the V segment lost 6 bases, leaving 6 bases of the junction unmatched. CDR1 and CDR2 from the germline V gene are MNHEY and SVGAGI. This CDR3 has 13 residues. For the CDR3, the DNA is TGTGCCAGCAGACGGGGGGTGGGGTACGAGCAGTACTTC. Its protein is CASRRGVGYEQYF.

This clone was recorded once. The chain employs TRBV2 and TRBJ2-7, with 9 bases fitting TRBD1. Germline V lookup: CDR1 SNHLY, CDR2 FYNNEI. The CDR3 spans 13 residues. With V trimmed by 10 bases and J by 4 bases, 8 bases remained unmatched. The CDR3 region has the DNA TGTGCCACTTCGGGACAGGGAAAGTACGAGCAGTACTTC. Translated, it gives CATSGQGKYEQYF.

The V gene is TRBV9, the J gene TRBJ2-7; perhaps D is TRBD1 or TRBD2 (6 bases each). The germline V and J ends were trimmed by 0 bases and 6 bases, with 7 bases remaining between them. From germline, CDR1 is SGDLS and CDR2 YYNGEE. This CDR3 comprises 12 residues. CDR3 in amino acids: CASSVEGGEQYF. The CDR3 bases are TGTGCCAGCAGCGTAGAGGGGGGCGAGCAGTACTTC.

The chain joins TRBV10-2 to TRBJ2-7; TRBD2 agrees at 7 bases. The germline V gene encodes CDR1 WSHSY and CDR2 SAAADI. This CDR3 is built from 13 residues. The ends lost 8 bases at V and 0 bases at J; junction bases unmatched: 4. The CDR3 nucleotides read TGCGCCAGCTCCGGGACTAACTCCTACGAGCAGTACTTC. The encoded protein is CASSGTNSYEQYF.

The gene calls are TRBV28 and TRBJ2-7; D gene uncertain. The CDR3 totals 15 residues. The germline V and J ends were trimmed by 3 bases and 0 bases, with 12 bases remaining between them. Looked up from germline, CDR1 is MDHEN and CDR2 is SYDVKM. The CDR3 sequence: CASSFVTSHSYEQYF. The CDR3 nucleotides read TGTGCCAGCAGTTTCGTCACATCCCACTCCTACGAGCAGTACTTC.

The chain is built from TRBV4-1 and TRBJ2-6; 12 nucleotides line up with TRBD2. Germline CDR1 is MGHRA and CDR2 is YSYEKL. The CDR3 runs to 17 residues. J was trimmed by 2 bases and V by 6 bases; bases with no gene match: 5. CDR3 region: CASRVRTSGTGANVLTF. The CDR3 bases are TGCGCCAGCAGGGTCAGGACTAGCGGGACTGGGGCCAACGTCCTGACTTTC.

The rearrangement links TRBV30 to TRBJ1-1; D uncertain. The CDR3 has 21 residues. Germline CDR1 reads GTSNPN; CDR2 reads SVGIG (reference sequence). The V end lost 3 bases, the J end lost 1 base, and 33 bases lay between the germline ends. The DNA for the CDR3 is TGTGCCTGGAGCCGACTGTGGGGAATCCGCCCCGGGTCCTCCGGGAACACTGAAGCTTTCTTT. It translates to CAWSRLWGIRPGSSGNTEAFF.

This chain uses TRBV11-2 with TRBJ1-2; possibly TRBD1 for D (6 bases). The germline gives CDR1 SGHAT, CDR2 FQNNGV. CDR3 length: 15 residues. V was clipped by 5 bases and J by 3 bases, with 16 bases between them. CDR3 DNA: TGTGCCAGCAGCGTCCCCGGGACAAACTACTATGGCTACACCTTC. This encodes CASSVPGTNYYGYTF.

The CDR3 coding sequence is TGCGCCAGCAGCCAACATGGACAGGGTAGGGGCAATGAGCAGTTCTTC. It specifies CASSQHGQGRGNEQFF. The chain joins TRBV4-1 to TRBJ2-1, with 8 bases fitting TRBD1. Germline V CDR1 and CDR2: MGHRA, YSYEKL. The CDR3 runs to 16 residues. V was clipped by 2 bases and J by 6 bases; unmatched bases: 9.

The chain combines TRBV19 with TRBJ1-5; D is ambiguous. V was cut by 5 bases and J by 1 base, with 15 bases left in between. Germline CDR1 LNHDA, CDR2 SQIVND (reference sequence). CDR3 length: 16 residues. This CDR3 is CASSHNSTRSNQPQHF. Written as DNA, the CDR3 is TGTGCCAGTAGTCACAATTCAACTAGGAGCAATCAGCCCCAGCATTTT.

This clone was picked up one time. The chain combines TRBV7-9 with TRBJ2-2; TRBD2 matches 9 bases. With V trimmed by 5 bases and J by 4 bases, 14 bases remained unmatched. From germline, CDR1 is SEHNR and CDR2 FQNEAQ (reference sequence). The CDR3 runs 18 residues. The CDR3 region has the DNA TGTGCCAGCAGCCGCCGCCCTAGCGGGGTGGTGGGCACCGGGGAGCTGTTTTTT. Its protein product is CASSRRPSGVVGTGELFF.

This clone occurred once. The rearrangement uses TRBV4-2 and TRBJ2-1, with TRBD2 identical over 11 bases. V lost 4 bases, J lost 5 bases, and 19 bases stayed unmatched. Germline CDR1 reads LGHNA; CDR2 reads YNFKEQ. The CDR3 loop spans 20 amino acids. This chain's CDR3 is CASSLPHGLAGLASNNEQFF. As DNA, the CDR3 is TGTGCCAGCAGCCTACCCCACGGACTAGCGGGTTTGGCCTCGAACAATGAGCAGTTCTTC.

The rearrangement uses TRBV28 and TRBJ2-5, with 10 bases aligning to TRBD1. Per the germline V gene, CDR1 is MDHEN and CDR2 is SYDVKM. The CDR3 loop spans 14 amino acids. Trimming removed 6 bases from V and 5 bases from J; junction bases left unmatched: 6. CDR3 amino acids: CASRPGTGVETQYF. The CDR3 DNA sequence: TGTGCCAGCAGGCCCGGGACAGGGGTTGAGACCCAGTACTTC.

The table lists this clone with a count of one. The V gene is TRBV5-6, the J gene TRBJ1-2; TRBD1 might be the D (5 bases). The CDR3 length is 16 residues. V lost 0 bases to trimming and J lost 3 bases, with 15 bases between them. Germline V gives CDR1 SGHDT, CDR2 YYEEEE. The CDR3 DNA reads as TGTGCCAGCAGCTTGGATGGAGGACATCATGACTATGGCTACACCTTC. Its protein product is CASSLDGGHHDYGYTF.

The rearrangement uses TRBV28 and TRBJ2-2; 9 bases are a match to TRBD1. J lost 7 bases, V lost 3 bases, and 18 bases had no gene match. The germline V gene encodes CDR1 MDHEN and CDR2 SYDVKM. The CDR3 runs 19 residues. The CDR3 protein is CASSFWRDRVVGDCGELFF. Here the CDR3 DNA reads TGTGCCAGCAGTTTTTGGAGGGACAGGGTCGTTGGGGATTGCGGGGAGCTGTTTTTT.

The chain joins TRBV30 to TRBJ2-7, with D hard to call. Germline CDR1 GTSNPN, CDR2 SVGIG (reference sequence). V was pared by 0 bases and J by 4 bases, with 10 bases between. The CDR3 consists of 13 residues. CDR3 DNA sequence: TGTGCCTGGAGTGTACCGCGGATGTACGAGCAGTACTTC. Translation: CAWSVPRMYEQYF.

The chain carries TRBV4-2 and TRBJ2-5; TRBD2 matches at 7 bases. CDR3 size: 13 residues. In germline, CDR1 is LGHNA, CDR2 YNFKEQ. With V trimmed by 4 bases and J by 5 bases, 4 bases remained unmatched. CDR3 DNA sequence: TGTGCCAGCAGCCGGACTAGAGACGAGACCCAGTACTTC. Translated: CASSRTRDETQYF.

The chain has TRBV27 and TRBJ2-1, with 9 bases that match TRBD2. Germline CDR1 is MNHEY and CDR2 is SMNVEV (reference sequence). This CDR3 has 20 residues. V shed 2 bases and J 5 bases; nucleotides not matched to a gene: 19. This CDR3 is CASSLRPSDLGSGRDNEQFF. In DNA, the CDR3 is TGTGCCAGCAGTTTACGCCCATCTGACCTGGGTAGCGGGAGAGACAATGAGCAGTTCTTC.

The CDR3 protein is CASRGTGTANTGELFF. The DNA of the CDR3 is TGTGCCAGCAGGGGGACCGGGACAGCGAACACCGGGGAGCTGTTTTTT. This chain uses TRBV7-3 with TRBJ2-2, with 7 bases identical to TRBD1. V shed 6 bases and J 0 bases; nucleotides not matched to a gene: 7. The CDR3 covers 16 residues. The germline V gene has CDR1 SGHTA and CDR2 FQGTGA.

This chain connects TRBV4-2 to TRBJ2-1; D not resolved. V was cut by 1 base and J by 0 bases, with 16 bases left in between. Germline V gene sequence: CDR1 LGHNA, CDR2 YNFKEQ. The CDR3 sequence is 18 residues long. This CDR3 is CASSQGIRAWSSYNEQFF. DNA of the CDR3: TGTGCCAGCAGCCAAGGCATAAGAGCGTGGAGCTCCTACAATGAGCAGTTCTTC.